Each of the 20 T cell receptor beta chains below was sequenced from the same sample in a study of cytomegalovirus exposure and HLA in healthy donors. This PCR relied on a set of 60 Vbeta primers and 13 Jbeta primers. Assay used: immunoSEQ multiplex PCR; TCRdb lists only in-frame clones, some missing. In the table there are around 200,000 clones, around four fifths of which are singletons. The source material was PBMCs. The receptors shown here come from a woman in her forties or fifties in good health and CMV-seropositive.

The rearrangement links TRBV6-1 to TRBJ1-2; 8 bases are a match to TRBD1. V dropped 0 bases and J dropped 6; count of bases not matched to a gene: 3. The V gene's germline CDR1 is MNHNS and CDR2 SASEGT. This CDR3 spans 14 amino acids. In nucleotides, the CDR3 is TGTGCCAGCAGTGAAGCCTACAGGGGGAATGGCTACACCTTC. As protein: CASSEAYRGNGYTF.

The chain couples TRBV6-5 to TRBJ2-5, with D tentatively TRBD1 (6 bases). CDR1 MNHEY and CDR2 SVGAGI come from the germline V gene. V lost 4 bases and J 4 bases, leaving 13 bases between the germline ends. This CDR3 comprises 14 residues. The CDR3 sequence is CASSFTGLGETQYF. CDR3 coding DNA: TGTGCCAGCAGTTTCACAGGGTTAGGAGAGACCCAGTACTTC.

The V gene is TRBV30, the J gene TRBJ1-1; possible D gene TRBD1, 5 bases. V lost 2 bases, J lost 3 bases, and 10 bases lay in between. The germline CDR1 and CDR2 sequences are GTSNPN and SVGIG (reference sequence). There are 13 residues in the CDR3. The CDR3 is CAWSSGGYTEAFF. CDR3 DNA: TGTGCCTGGAGTAGTGGGGGGTACACTGAAGCTTTCTTT. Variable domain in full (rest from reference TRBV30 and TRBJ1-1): SQTIHQWPATLVQPVGSPLSLECTVEGTSNPNLYWYRQAAGRGLQLLFYSVGIGQISSEVPQNLSASRPQDRQFILSSKKLLLSDSGFYLCAWSSGGYTEAFFGQGTRLTVV.

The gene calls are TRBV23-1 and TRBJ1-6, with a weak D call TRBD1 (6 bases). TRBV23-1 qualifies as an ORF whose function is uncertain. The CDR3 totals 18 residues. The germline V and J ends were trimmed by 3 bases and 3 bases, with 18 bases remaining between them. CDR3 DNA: TGCGCCAGCAGTCACCCGGGACATCCGGATAACTATAATTCACCCCTCCACTTT. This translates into CASSHPGHPDNYNSPLHF.

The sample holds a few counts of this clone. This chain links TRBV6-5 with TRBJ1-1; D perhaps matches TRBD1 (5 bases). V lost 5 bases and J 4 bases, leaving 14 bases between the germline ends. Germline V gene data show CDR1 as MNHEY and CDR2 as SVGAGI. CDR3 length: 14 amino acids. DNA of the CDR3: TGTGCCAGCAGTACCGGGGGGGAGGGCACTGAAGCTTTCTTT. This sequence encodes CASSTGGEGTEAFF.

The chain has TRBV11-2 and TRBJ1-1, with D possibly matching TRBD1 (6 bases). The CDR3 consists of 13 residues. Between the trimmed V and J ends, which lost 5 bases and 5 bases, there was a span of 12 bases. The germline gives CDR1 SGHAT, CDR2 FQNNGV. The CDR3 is CASSPLRGTEAFF. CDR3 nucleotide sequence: TGTGCCAGCAGCCCCCTGAGGGGGACTGAAGCTTTCTTT. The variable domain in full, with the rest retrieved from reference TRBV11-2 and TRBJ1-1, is EAGVAQSPRYKIIEKRQSVAFWCNPISGHATLYWYQQILGQGPKLLIQFQNNGVVDDSQLPKDRFSAERLKGVDSTLKIQPAKLEDSAVYLCASSPLRGTEAFFGQGTRLTVV.

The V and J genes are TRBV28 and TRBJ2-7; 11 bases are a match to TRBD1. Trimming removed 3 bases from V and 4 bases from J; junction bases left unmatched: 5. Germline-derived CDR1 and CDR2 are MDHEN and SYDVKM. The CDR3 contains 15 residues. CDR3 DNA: TGTGCCAGCAGTTTCTCCGGGACAGGGGGATACGAGCAGTACTTC. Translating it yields CASSFSGTGGYEQYF.

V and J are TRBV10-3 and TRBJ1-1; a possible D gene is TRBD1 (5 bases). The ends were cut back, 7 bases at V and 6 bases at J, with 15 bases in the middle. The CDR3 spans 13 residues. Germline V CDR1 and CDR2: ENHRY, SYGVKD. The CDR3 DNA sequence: TGTGCCATCAAGAGGACACAGATCGCTGAAGCTTTCTTT. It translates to CAIKRTQIAEAFF.

The chain's CDR3 is CAWSVPWTGGFYEQYF. The CDR3 region has the DNA TGTGCCTGGAGTGTCCCCTGGACAGGGGGCTTCTACGAGCAGTACTTC. The genes are TRBV30 and TRBJ2-7; 11 positions agree with TRBD1. From germline, CDR1 is GTSNPN and CDR2 SVGIG (reference sequence). Trimming removed 0 bases from V and 3 bases from J; junction bases left unmatched: 7. This CDR3 has 16 amino acids.

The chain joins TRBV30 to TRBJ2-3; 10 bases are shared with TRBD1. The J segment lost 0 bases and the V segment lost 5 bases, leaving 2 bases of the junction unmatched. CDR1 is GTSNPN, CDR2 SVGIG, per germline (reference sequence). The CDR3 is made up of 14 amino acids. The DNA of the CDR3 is TGTGCCTGGGGGGACAGGGGAAGCACAGATACGCAGTATTTT. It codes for CAWGDRGSTDTQYF.

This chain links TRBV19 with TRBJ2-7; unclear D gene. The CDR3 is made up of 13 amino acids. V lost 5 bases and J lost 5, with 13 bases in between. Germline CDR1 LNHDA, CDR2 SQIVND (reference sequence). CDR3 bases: TGTGCCAGTAGTCCCGGGTCTCGGAACGAGCAGTACTTC. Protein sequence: CASSPGSRNEQYF.

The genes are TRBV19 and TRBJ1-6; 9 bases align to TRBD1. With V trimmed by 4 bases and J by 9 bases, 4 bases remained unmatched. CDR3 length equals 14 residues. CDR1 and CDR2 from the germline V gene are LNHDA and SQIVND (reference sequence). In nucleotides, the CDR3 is TGTGCCAGTAGTACCCGGGACAGGGCTTCACCCCTCCACTTT. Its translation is CASSTRDRASPLHF.

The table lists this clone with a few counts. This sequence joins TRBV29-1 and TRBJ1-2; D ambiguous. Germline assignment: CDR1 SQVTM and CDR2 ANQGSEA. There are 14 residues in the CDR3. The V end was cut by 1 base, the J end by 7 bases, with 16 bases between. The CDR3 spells CSVEAHPLYVGYTF. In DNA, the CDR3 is TGCAGCGTTGAAGCCCACCCCCTCTATGTTGGCTACACCTTC.

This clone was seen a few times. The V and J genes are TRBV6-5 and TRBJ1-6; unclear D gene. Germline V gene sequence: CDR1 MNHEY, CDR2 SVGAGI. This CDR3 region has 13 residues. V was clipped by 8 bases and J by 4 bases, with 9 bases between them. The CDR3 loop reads CASGLIYNSPLHF. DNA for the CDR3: TGTGCCAGCGGGCTGATTTATAATTCACCCCTCCACTTT.

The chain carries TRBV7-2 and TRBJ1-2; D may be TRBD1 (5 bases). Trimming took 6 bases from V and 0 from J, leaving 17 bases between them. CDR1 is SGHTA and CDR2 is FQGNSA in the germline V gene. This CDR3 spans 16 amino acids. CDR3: CASSGTVGGANYGYTF. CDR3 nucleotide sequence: TGTGCCAGCAGTGGGACTGTTGGGGGGGCTAACTATGGCTACACCTTC.

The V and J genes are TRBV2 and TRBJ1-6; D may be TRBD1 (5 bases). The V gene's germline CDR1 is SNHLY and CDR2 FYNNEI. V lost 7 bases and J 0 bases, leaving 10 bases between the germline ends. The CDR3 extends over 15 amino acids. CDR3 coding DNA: TGTGCCAGCACGGAGGGACTCTCCTATAATTCACCCCTCCACTTT. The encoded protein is CASTEGLSYNSPLHF.

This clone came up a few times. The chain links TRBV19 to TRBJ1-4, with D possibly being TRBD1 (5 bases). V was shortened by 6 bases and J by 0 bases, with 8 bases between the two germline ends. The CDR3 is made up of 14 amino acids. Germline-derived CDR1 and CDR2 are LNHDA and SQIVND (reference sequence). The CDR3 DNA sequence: TGTGCCAGTAGAGACAGCGCAACTAATGAAAAACTGTTTTTT. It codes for CASRDSATNEKLFF.

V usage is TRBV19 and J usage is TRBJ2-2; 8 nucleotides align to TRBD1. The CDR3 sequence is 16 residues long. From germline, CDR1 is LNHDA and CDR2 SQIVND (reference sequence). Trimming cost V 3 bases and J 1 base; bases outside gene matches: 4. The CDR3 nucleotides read TGTGCCAGTAGTATTCCCGGGACAGGGAACACCGGGGAGCTGTTTTTT. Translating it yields CASSIPGTGNTGELFF.

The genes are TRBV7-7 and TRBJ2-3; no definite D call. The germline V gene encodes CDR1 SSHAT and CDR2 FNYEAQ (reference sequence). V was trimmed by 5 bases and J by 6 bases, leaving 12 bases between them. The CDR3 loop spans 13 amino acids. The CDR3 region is CASSQPGLDTQYF. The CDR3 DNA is TGTGCCAGCAGCCAGCCAGGATTGGATACGCAGTATTTT.

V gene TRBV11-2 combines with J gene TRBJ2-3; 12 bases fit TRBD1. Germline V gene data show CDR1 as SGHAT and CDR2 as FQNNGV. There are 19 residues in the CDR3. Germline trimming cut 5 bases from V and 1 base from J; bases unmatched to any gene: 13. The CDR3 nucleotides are TGTGCCAGCAGCAAACTGGGACAGGGGGCCCCACGGGGCACAGATACGCAGTATTTT. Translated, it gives CASSKLGQGAPRGTDTQYF.